The 28 T cell receptor beta chains listed next were all sequenced from one sample in a study of T cells in Graves' hyperthyroidism and ophthalmopathy. TCR beta CDR3 regions were amplified from RNA transcripts. HTBI primers were employed in a first-round RT-PCR of the TCR CDR3. Each CDR3 protein is one row after TCRdb ran MiXCR on the multiplex PCR reads. This table holds 500,000 to 650,000 distinct CDR3 sequences, about 20% found once. The sequenced material came from blood. The receptors come from a middle-aged man with Graves' ophthalmopathy.

V usage is TRBV19 and J usage is TRBJ1-5; 7 nucleotides align to TRBD1. Germline CDR1 reads LNHDA; CDR2 reads SQIVND (reference sequence). The CDR3 extends over 14 amino acids. J lost 4 bases, V lost 10 bases, and 10 bases had no gene match. CDR3 protein: CATATGNRNQPQHF. The CDR3 nucleotides are TGTGCCACCGCGACAGGGAATAGGAATCAGCCCCAGCATTTT.

This clonotype has ten or more counts. The chain uses TRBV28 and TRBJ1-1; 7 positions match TRBD1. This CDR3 contains 16 residues. Germline CDR1 reads MDHEN; CDR2 reads SYDVKM. After removal of 4 bases from V and 0 bases from J, the junction contained 8 bases not matched to a gene. CDR3 protein: CASSSFTTGMNTEAFF. The CDR3 DNA sequence: TGTGCCAGCAGTTCCTTCACGACAGGGATGAACACTGAAGCTTTCTTT.

In this sample, this clonotype turned up once. This chain links TRBV12-3 or TRBV12-4 with TRBJ2-1, with TRBD2 matching 16 bases. Trimming removed 4 bases from V and 7 bases from J; junction bases left unmatched: 10. The CDR3 runs 18 residues. CDR3 loop: CASSSGLAGGMNWNEQFF. CDR3 in DNA: TGTGCCAGCAGTTCGGGACTAGCGGGAGGGATGAACTGGAATGAGCAGTTCTTC.

This clonotype was seen at least ten times. The gene calls are TRBV11-2 and TRBJ1-1; possible D gene TRBD1, 5 bases. The CDR3 is 14 amino acids. V shed 5 bases and J shed 10 bases, with 20 bases lying between them. Per the germline V gene, CDR1 is SGHAT and CDR2 is FQNNGV. CDR3 bases: TGTGCCAGCAGCCAACCTGAGGGGAGGGACTCAGCTTTCTTT. The encoded protein is CASSQPEGRDSAFF. Full variable domain (rest looked up from reference TRBV11-2 and TRBJ1-1): EAGVAQSPRYKIIEKRQSVAFWCNPISGHATLYWYQQILGQGPKLLIQFQNNGVVDDSQLPKDRFSAERLKGVDSTLKIQPAKLEDSAVYLCASSQPEGRDSAFFGQGTRLTVV.

The chain employs TRBV25-1 and TRBJ2-7; D gene uncertain. Germline CDR1 is MGHDK and CDR2 is SYGVNS. Trimming shortened V by 8 bases and J by 3 bases, and 8 bases separated the two germline ends. The CDR3 length is 11 residues. CDR3 sequence (DNA): TGTGCCAGCTGCTGCTTCTACGAGCAGTACTTC. Translation gives CASCCFYEQYF.

This clonotype has a count of ten or more. This chain connects TRBV28 to TRBJ2-7; 8 positions agree with TRBD1. Germline-derived CDR1 and CDR2 are MDHEN and SYDVKM. The CDR3 consists of 14 residues. Unmatched junction bases numbered 5, after V lost 3 bases and J lost 4 bases. Written as DNA, the CDR3 is TGTGCCAGCAGTTTCGTGCAGGGGGCTTACGAGCAGTACTTC. Encoded protein: CASSFVQGAYEQYF.

The rearrangement links TRBV2 to TRBJ1-2, with a possible D match to TRBD1 (6 bases). Germline V gene data show CDR1 as SNHLY and CDR2 as FYNNEI. CDR3 length: 13 amino acids. Trimming pared 7 bases from V and 4 bases from J, leaving 13 bases between. CDR3 in amino acids: CASNGGSPYGYTF. The CDR3 DNA reads as TGTGCCAGCAATGGGGGCAGCCCCTATGGCTACACCTTC.

At least ten counts were recorded for this clonotype. V is TRBV18 and J is TRBJ2-2; D ambiguous. CDR1 KGHSH and CDR2 LQKENI come from the germline V gene. V was shortened by 3 bases and J by 6 bases, with 11 bases between the two germline ends. The CDR3 loop spans 14 amino acids. The CDR3 DNA is TGTGCCAGCTCACCCGGCGGACCCTCCGGGGAGCTGTTTTTT. Encoded protein: CASSPGGPSGELFF. The whole variable domain, remainder taken from reference TRBV18 and TRBJ2-2, is NAGVMQNPRHLVRRRGQEARLRCSPMKGHSHVYWYRQLPEEGLKFMVYLQKENIIDESGMPKERFSAEFPKEGPSILRIQQVVRGDSAAYFCASSPGGPSGELFFGEGSRLTVL.

This clonotype was seen many times. The rearrangement joins TRBV15 to TRBJ1-5; TRBD1 matches at 9 bases. The V gene's germline CDR1 is LNHNV and CDR2 YYDKDF (reference sequence). J lost 4 bases, V lost 3 bases, and 10 bases had no gene match. The CDR3 totals 17 residues. The DNA for the CDR3 is TGTGCCACCAGCAGTCAACAGGGGGCAAGAGGGAATCAGCCCCAGCATTTT. It specifies CATSSQQGARGNQPQHF.

The sample holds many counts of this clonotype. The chain has TRBV27 and TRBJ1-1, with D maybe TRBD1 (6 bases). Germline-derived CDR1 and CDR2 are MNHEY and SMNVEV (reference sequence). This CDR3 is built from 13 residues. V was cut by 7 bases and J by 1 base, with 10 bases left in between. The CDR3 here is CASTRGGNTEAFF. CDR3 sequence (DNA): TGTGCCAGCACCCGAGGGGGGAACACTGAAGCTTTCTTT.

V gene TRBV28 combines with J gene TRBJ2-5, with TRBD1 matching over 7 bases. The J segment lost 5 bases and the V segment lost 7 bases, leaving 16 bases of the junction unmatched. Germline V gene data show CDR1 as MDHEN and CDR2 as SYDVKM. The CDR3 is 16 amino acids. Here the CDR3 reads CASTPGQERFRETQYF. The DNA for the CDR3 is TGTGCCAGCACCCCCGGACAGGAACGTTTCCGGGAGACCCAGTACTTC.

This clonotype was seen ten or more times. CDR3 sequence: CASSLVGHGGTEAFF. CDR3 DNA sequence: TGCGCCAGCAGCTTGGTCGGGCACGGTGGCACTGAAGCTTTCTTT. The genes are TRBV5-1 and TRBJ1-1; D gene unclear. The V gene's germline CDR1 is SGHRS and CDR2 YFSETQ. This CDR3 comprises 15 residues. V shed 0 bases and J shed 4 bases, with 13 bases lying between them.

This clonotype was detected only a few times. The J gene is TRBJ1-4, the V gene TRBV19; the D gene is possibly TRBD1 (6 bases). There are 14 residues in the CDR3. Trimming pared 4 bases from V and 11 bases from J, leaving 17 bases between. Germline loops: CDR1 LNHDA, CDR2 SQIVND (reference sequence). This chain's CDR3 is CASSNNRVLEKLFF. The CDR3 DNA reads as TGTGCCAGTAGTAACAACAGGGTTCTAGAGAAACTGTTTTTT.

The chain is built from TRBV28 and TRBJ2-3; 7 bases fit TRBD2. The CDR3 runs 14 residues. CDR1 is MDHEN, CDR2 SYDVKM, per germline. V lost 5 bases and J lost 6; bases outside the gene matches: 8. The CDR3 loop is CASSSGVPSDTQYF. The CDR3 coding sequence is TGTGCCAGCAGTAGCGGGGTCCCTAGCGATACGCAGTATTTT.

About this clonotype itself: This sequence may be a read error, since a much larger clone differs from it by one base. This chain joins TRBV27 and TRBJ2-3; D might be TRBD2 (5 bases). Germline lookup yields CDR1 MNHEY and CDR2 SMNVEV (reference sequence). The CDR3 is made up of 15 amino acids. This chain's CDR3 is CASSPLERTLDSQYF. As DNA, the CDR3 is TGTGCCAGCAGTCCACTAGAACGTACGCTAGATTCGCAGTATTTT.

The V gene is TRBV6-1, the J gene TRBJ2-3, with 8 bases fitting TRBD1. Per the germline V gene, CDR1 is MNHNS and CDR2 is SASEGT. There are 16 residues in the CDR3. V lost 6 bases and J lost 2; bases outside the gene matches: 10. CDR3 sequence (DNA): TGTGCCAGCAGGCCCCACATGACAGGGGACACAGATACGCAGTATTTT. Translating gives CASRPHMTGDTDTQYF.

This clonotype has at least ten counts. The rearrangement joins TRBV2 to TRBJ2-1; the match to TRBD2 covers 7 bases. This CDR3 region has 14 residues. Germline CDR1 SNHLY, CDR2 FYNNEI. Germline trimming cut 8 bases from V and 8 bases from J; bases unmatched to any gene: 12. The CDR3 spells CASQRAGVKDEQFF. The CDR3 DNA sequence: TGTGCCAGCCAAAGGGCGGGAGTTAAAGATGAGCAGTTCTTC.

This clonotype came up many times. V and J are TRBV12-3 or TRBV12-4 and TRBJ1-1; D may be TRBD1 (5 bases). Trimming took off 8 bases at V and 0 bases at J, with 10 bases between the two ends. The CDR3 is 13 amino acids. CDR3 sequence: CASQRGMNTEAFF. The CDR3 nucleotides read TGTGCCAGCCAGCGGGGCATGAACACTGAAGCTTTCTTT.

This clonotype was counted ten times or more. The chain recombines TRBV28 with TRBJ2-7, with TRBD2 identical over 11 bases. The V gene end was trimmed by 2 bases and the J gene end by 1 base; junction bases not matched to a gene: 4. The CDR3 is 16 amino acids. In germline, CDR1 is MDHEN, CDR2 SYDVKM. CDR3 sequence: CASSLNRLAGSYEQYF. CDR3 nucleotide sequence: TGTGCCAGCAGTTTAAATCGACTAGCGGGATCCTACGAGCAGTACTTC.

This sequence joins TRBV20-1 and TRBJ2-7; TRBD1 is a possible D gene (6 bases). Germline V gives CDR1 DFQATT, CDR2 SNEGSKA (reference sequence). V was trimmed by 6 bases and J by 4 bases, leaving 13 bases between them. The CDR3 has 12 amino acids. The CDR3 is CSASDSYYEQYF. CDR3 coding DNA: TGCAGTGCCTCGGACAGTTATTACGAGCAGTACTTC.

Ten or more counts support this clonotype. This sequence joins TRBV18 and TRBJ2-5; D is possibly TRBD2 (5 bases). The CDR3 covers 16 residues. Germline CDR1 is KGHSH and CDR2 is LQKENI. With 6 bases removed from V and 1 base from J, the gap between germline ends came to 18 bases. The CDR3 protein is CASSPNGGRLQETQYF. CDR3 nucleotides: TGTGCCAGCTCCCCTAATGGCGGGCGGCTCCAAGAGACCCAGTACTTC.

This clonotype was detected ten times or more. This sequence joins TRBV27 and TRBJ2-7, with TRBD2 as a possible D gene (6 bases). Trimming took off 10 bases at V and 6 bases at J, with 22 bases between the two ends. The CDR3 loop spans 14 amino acids. Per the germline V gene, CDR1 is MNHEY and CDR2 is SMNVEV (reference sequence). CDR3 loop: CATRGAGSDLEQYF. The CDR3 coding sequence is TGTGCCACCCGCGGGGCAGGGAGCGATCTCGAGCAGTACTTC.

This clonotype was seen repeatedly, ten times or more. V is TRBV7-2 and J is TRBJ2-1; the D gene is possibly TRBD1 (5 bases). The CDR3 covers 15 residues. Looked up from germline, CDR1 is SGHTA and CDR2 is FQGNSA. V was cut by 4 bases and J by 5 bases, with 15 bases left in between. In nucleotides, the CDR3 is TGTGCCAGCAGCTCCTATCAAGGGGCTGACAATGAGCAGTTCTTC. This encodes CASSSYQGADNEQFF.

This clonotype was detected many times. J is TRBJ2-1 and V is TRBV11-2, with 14 nucleotides matching TRBD2. V gave up 8 bases and J gave up 0 bases; unmatched junction bases: 15. Germline CDR1 reads SGHAT; CDR2 reads FQNNGV. The length of the CDR3 is 20 residues. Here the CDR3 reads CASGYPPTGTSGSSYNEQFF. Here the CDR3 DNA reads TGTGCCAGCGGATACCCCCCTACCGGGACTAGCGGGAGCTCCTACAATGAGCAGTTCTTC.

This clonotype was detected many times. The V call is TRBV27, the J call TRBJ2-7; 8 nucleotides match TRBD1. CDR3 length equals 14 residues. J lost 3 bases, V lost 8 bases, and 9 bases had no gene match. Germline V gene sequence: CDR1 MNHEY, CDR2 SMNVEV (reference sequence). CDR3 nucleotide sequence: TGTGCCAGCTCCAGGACAGGGAGAGTCTACGAGCAGTACTTC. It is translated as CASSRTGRVYEQYF.

The rearrangement joins TRBV5-1 to TRBJ2-2, with 10 bases matching TRBD2. Germline CDR1 SGHRS, CDR2 YFSETQ. With V trimmed by 3 bases and J by 8 bases, 7 bases remained unmatched. The CDR3 covers 15 residues. CDR3 nucleotide sequence: TGCGCCAGCAGCTGGACTAGCGGTCTTGGGGGGGAGCTGTTTTTT. Its protein is CASSWTSGLGGELFF.

This clonotype was picked up many times. The rearrangement joins TRBV2 to TRBJ2-2; D remains ambiguous. The CDR3 length is 14 residues. Between the trimmed V and J ends, which lost 7 bases and 1 base, there was a span of 10 bases. Germline CDR1 reads SNHLY; CDR2 reads FYNNEI. CDR3 in DNA: TGTGCCAGCAACCTCTACAAGAACACCGGGGAGCTGTTTTTT. It encodes CASNLYKNTGELFF.

This clonotype was observed a handful of times. V gene TRBV2 combines with J gene TRBJ1-4; D is ambiguous. Per the germline V gene, CDR1 is SNHLY and CDR2 is FYNNEI. The CDR3 has 12 amino acids. Deletions cut 4 bases from V and 6 bases from J, with 6 bases between. The CDR3 spells CASSGPDEKLFF. The CDR3, as DNA: TGTGCCAGCAGTGGTCCAGATGAAAAACTGTTTTTT.